The 21 T cell receptor beta chains below come from one sample, sequenced in a study of CXCR3-negative and CXCR3-positive naive CD8 T cells. General study results and limits: Naive cells with CXCR3 showed TRB CDR3s that were more hydrophobic than those in CXCR3-negative naive cells.

Antigen specificity for these receptors is unknown. The libraries of TRB cDNA were constructed through 5' RACE using UMI labels. TCRdb reprocessed the 5' RACE reads and reports one entry per CDR3 protein, with no DNA. Across more than 100,000 distinct CDR3 sequences, the top ten clones capture roughly 0.41% of the sample. The sample comprised naive CXCR3+ CD8+ T cells from blood. The subset was: CD45RO-CCR7+CD27+CD95- naive CD8+ T cells expressing CXCR3 (TNR3+). These receptors originate from a human donor in good health. Some clones in this sample may be carry-over from other donors' samples.

The rearrangement uses TRBV5-1 and TRBJ2-3; TCRdb reports TRBD2, a call that lacks DNA to check it against. Germline V CDR1 and CDR2: SGHRS, YFSETQ. The CDR3 is 11 amino acids. CDR3 in amino acids: CASSEGDTQYF.

The gene calls are TRBV7-9 and TRBJ1-6. CDR3 size: 17 residues. Germline CDR1 SEHNR, CDR2 FQNEAQ (reference sequence). The CDR3 here is CASSLAEASGYNSPLHF.

The chain couples TRBV7-2 to TRBJ2-3; TCRdb picks TRBD2, but there is no DNA to check that call. Germline V gene sequence: CDR1 SGHTA, CDR2 FQGNSA. CDR3 length equals 13 residues. CDR3 protein: CASIPSPTDTQYF.

The chain couples TRBV7-9 to TRBJ2-5. The CDR3 length is 14 residues. From germline, CDR1 is SEHNR and CDR2 FQNEAQ (reference sequence). The CDR3 region is CASSSQYPEETQYF.

V and J are TRBV3-1 and TRBJ2-7; the D call of TRBD1 rests on TCRdb alone, since no DNA is present to check it. This CDR3 contains 16 residues. Germline V gene data show CDR1 as LGHDT and CDR2 as YNNKEL (reference sequence). The CDR3 sequence: CASSQVGQGESYEQYF.

The chain combines TRBV11-2 with TRBJ2-3; TCRdb selects TRBD2, and the lack of DNA leaves this call unchecked. This CDR3 region has 19 residues. The germline CDR1 and CDR2 sequences are SGHAT and FQNNGV. The CDR3 region is CASSLGLASGRPHSDTQYF. Supplemented by reference TRBV11-2 and TRBJ2-3, the full variable domain reads EAGVAQSPRYKIIEKRQSVAFWCNPISGHATLYWYQQILGQGPKLLIQFQNNGVVDDSQLPKDRFSAERLKGVDSTLKIQPAKLEDSAVYLCASSLGLASGRPHSDTQYFGPGTRLTVL.

The rearrangement uses TRBV28 and TRBJ2-7; TCRdb selects TRBD1, and the lack of DNA leaves this call unchecked. From germline, CDR1 is MDHEN and CDR2 SYDVKM. This CDR3 is built from 21 residues. The CDR3 reads CASSSQNPGTGGKAYPYEQHF.

The chain uses TRBV27 and TRBJ1-4; the D call from TCRdb, TRBD1, cannot be confirmed without DNA. This CDR3 is 17 amino acids long. Germline values: CDR1 MNHEY, CDR2 SMNVEV (reference sequence). The CDR3 protein is CASTHHPPRATNEKLFF.

The chain uses TRBV7-9 and TRBJ2-1. Germline assignment: CDR1 SEHNR and CDR2 FQNEAQ (reference sequence). This CDR3 has 11 residues. The CDR3 is CASRSYNEQFF.

The chain recombines TRBV29-1 with TRBJ2-6; the TCRdb call, TRBD1, lacks DNA for checking. The CDR3 consists of 18 residues. The germline V gene encodes CDR1 SQVTM and CDR2 ANQGSEA. CDR3: CSQGGGSGLFSGANVLTF. Full variable domain (outside the CDR3, taken from reference TRBV29-1 and TRBJ2-6): SAVISQKPSRDICQRGTSLTIQCQVDSQVTMMFWYRQQPGQSLTLIATANQGSEATYESGFVIDKFPISRPNLTFSTLTVSNMSPEDSSIYLCSQGGGSGLFSGANVLTFGAGSRLTVL.

The chain has TRBV27 and TRBJ2-7; TCRdb indicates TRBD1, and absent DNA this call remains unverified. Per germline, CDR1 MNHEY and CDR2 SMNVEV (reference sequence). The CDR3 is made up of 13 amino acids. CDR3 protein: CAVSRQGVYEQYF.

The chain uses TRBV7-9 and TRBJ2-7; TCRdb calls TRBD2, which cannot be checked without DNA. Germline V gene data show CDR1 as SEHNR and CDR2 as FQNEAQ (reference sequence). The CDR3 length is 14 residues. CDR3 sequence reads: CASSPLRLYYEQYF. The complete variable domain, with remaining parts taken from reference TRBV7-9 and TRBJ2-7, reads DTGVSQNPRHKITKRGQNVTFRCDPISEHNRLYWYRQTLGQGPEFLTYFQNEAQLEKSRLLSDRFSAERPKGSFSTLEIQRTEQGDSAMYLCASSPLRLYYEQYFGPGTRLTVT.

The rearrangement joins TRBV6-6 to TRBJ2-1; TCRdb gives TRBD1 as the D gene, but with no DNA this cannot be confirmed. Per germline, CDR1 MNHNY and CDR2 SVGAGI (reference sequence). The CDR3 has 13 residues. CDR3 protein: CASSYSTDRVKFF.

V gene TRBV9 combines with J gene TRBJ2-1; TCRdb's assignment of TRBD2 cannot be checked, as there is no DNA. CDR3 length: 13 residues. Per germline, CDR1 SGDLS and CDR2 YYNGEE. CDR3: CASSVVKRGEQFF.

This sequence joins TRBV7-6 and TRBJ2-3; TCRdb picks TRBD1, but there is no DNA to check that call. The germline V gene has CDR1 SGHVS and CDR2 FNYEAQ. The CDR3 extends over 15 amino acids. This CDR3 reads CASRQGQGGSDTQYF. The complete variable domain, with remaining parts taken from reference TRBV7-6 and TRBJ2-3, reads GAGVSQSPRYKVTKRGQDVALRCDPISGHVSLYWYRQALGQGPEFLTYFNYEAQQDKSGLPNDRFSAERPEGSISTLTIQRTEQRDSAMYRCASRQGQGGSDTQYFGPGTRLTVL.

V is TRBV15 and J is TRBJ2-7; absent DNA, TCRdb's TRBD2 call cannot be checked. Germline CDR1 is LNHNV and CDR2 is YYDKDF (reference sequence). CDR3 length: 16 amino acids. CDR3 amino acids: CATSSEFRLELYEQYF.

This chain links TRBV27 with TRBJ2-7; TCRdb's D call of TRBD1 is untestable without DNA. Germline assignment: CDR1 MNHEY and CDR2 SMNVEV (reference sequence). This CDR3 region has 15 residues. This CDR3 is CTSSCQPGISYEQYF.

The chain employs TRBV29-1 and TRBJ2-3; checking the TCRdb D call of TRBD1 is not possible without DNA. There are 14 residues in the CDR3. Germline values: CDR1 SQVTM, CDR2 ANQGSEA. The CDR3 loop reads CSVVLAGGADTQYF.

The chain carries TRBV7-9 and TRBJ2-7; as DNA is missing, the TRBD1 call by TCRdb cannot be tested. Germline V gene sequence: CDR1 SEHNR, CDR2 FQNEAQ (reference sequence). CDR3 length equals 15 residues. CDR3 protein: CASSLAAGLGSEQYF.

This sequence joins TRBV29-1 and TRBJ2-1. This CDR3 has 14 residues. Germline-derived CDR1 and CDR2 are SQVTM and ANQGSEA. CDR3 amino acids: CSVEDLNSYNEQFF.

This chain uses TRBV4-3 with TRBJ1-5. The length of the CDR3 is 16 residues. Per the germline V gene, CDR1 is LGHNA and CDR2 is YSLEER. The CDR3 region is CASSQDWVTGNQPQHF.